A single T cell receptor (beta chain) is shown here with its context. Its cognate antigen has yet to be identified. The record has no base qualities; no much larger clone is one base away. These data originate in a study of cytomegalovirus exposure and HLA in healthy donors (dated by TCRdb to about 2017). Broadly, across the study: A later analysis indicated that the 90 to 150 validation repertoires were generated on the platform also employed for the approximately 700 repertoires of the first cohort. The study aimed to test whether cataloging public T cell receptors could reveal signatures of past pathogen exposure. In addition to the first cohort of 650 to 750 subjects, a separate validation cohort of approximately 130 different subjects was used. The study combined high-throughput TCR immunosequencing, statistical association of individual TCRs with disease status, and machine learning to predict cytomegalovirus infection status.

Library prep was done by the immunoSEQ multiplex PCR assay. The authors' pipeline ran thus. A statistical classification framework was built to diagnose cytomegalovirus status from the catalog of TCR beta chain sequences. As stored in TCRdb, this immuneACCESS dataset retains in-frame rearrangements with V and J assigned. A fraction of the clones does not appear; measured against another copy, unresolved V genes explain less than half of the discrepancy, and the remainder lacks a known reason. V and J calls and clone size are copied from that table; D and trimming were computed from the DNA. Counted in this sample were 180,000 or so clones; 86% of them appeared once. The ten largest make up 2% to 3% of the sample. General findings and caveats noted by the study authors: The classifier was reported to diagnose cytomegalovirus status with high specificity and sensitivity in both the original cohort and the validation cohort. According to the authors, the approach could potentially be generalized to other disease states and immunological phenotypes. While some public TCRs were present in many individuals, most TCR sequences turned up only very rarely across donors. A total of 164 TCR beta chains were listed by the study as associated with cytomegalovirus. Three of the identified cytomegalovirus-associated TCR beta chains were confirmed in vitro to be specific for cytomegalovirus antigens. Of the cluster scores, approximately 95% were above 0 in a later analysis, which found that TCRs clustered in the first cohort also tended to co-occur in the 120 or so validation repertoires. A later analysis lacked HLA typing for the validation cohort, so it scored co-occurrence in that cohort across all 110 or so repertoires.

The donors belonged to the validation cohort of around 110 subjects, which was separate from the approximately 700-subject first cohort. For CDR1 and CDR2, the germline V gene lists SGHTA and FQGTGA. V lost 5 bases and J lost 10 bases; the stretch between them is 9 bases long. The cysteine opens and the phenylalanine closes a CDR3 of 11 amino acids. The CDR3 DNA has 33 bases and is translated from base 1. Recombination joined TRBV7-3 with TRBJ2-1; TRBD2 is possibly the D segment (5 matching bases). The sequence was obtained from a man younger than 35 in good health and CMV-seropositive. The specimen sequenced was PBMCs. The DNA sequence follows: TGTGCCAGCAGCCCCGGGAAAGAGCAGTTCTTC. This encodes CASSPGKEQFF.